The T cell receptor beta chain described here comes from a study of early T cells in non-severe SARS-CoV-2 infection. V was clipped by 5 bases and J by 2 bases, with 13 bases between them. CDR3 size: 15 residues. CDR1 is SNHLY, CDR2 FYNNEI, per germline. TCRdb processed the 5' RACE reads anew with MiXCR; each CDR3 protein has one entry. The sample consists of some 77,000 distinct CDR3 sequences, roughly 13% of them appearing once. This clonotype was detected a few times. The clonotype originates from an adult who was a healthcare worker with PCR-confirmed SARS-CoV-2 infection or an uninfected control (not recorded which). The chain is built from TRBV2 and TRBJ2-1, with D hard to call. The sequenced sample was whole blood. CDR3 DNA: TGTGCCAGCAGTCGGACCGATCAAGCCTACAATGAGCAGTTCTTC. It specifies CASSRTDQAYNEQFF.